Below, 7 T cell receptor beta chains from the same sample are listed, as sequenced in a study of cytotoxic CD8 clonotypes in ibrutinib-treated CLL. The table came from immunoSEQ multiplex PCR; TCRdb's copy has only in-frame clones and leaves some out. This table holds 13,000 to 15,000 clones, less than 55% found once. The starting material was PBMCs, obtained at a roughly 22-month disease-progression time point, from a patient treated with ibrutinib. Source of these receptors: a human donor with chronic lymphocytic leukemia.

This clone has just a few counts. V and J are TRBV7-9 and TRBJ2-3, with 8 nucleotides matching TRBD2. The germline V gene has CDR1 SEHNR and CDR2 FQNEAQ (reference sequence). The CDR3 sequence is 17 residues long. J gave up 0 bases and V 0 bases, and 5 bases lay outside the gene matches. CDR3 sequence: CASSLAHTSGSTDTQYF. The CDR3 DNA reads TGTGCCAGCAGCTTAGCGCACACTAGCGGAAGCACAGATACGCAGTATTTT.

This rearrangement joins TRBV4-2 to TRBJ1-1, with no clear D. Deletions cut 8 bases from V and 1 base from J, with 5 bases between. Germline V gene lookup returns CDR1 LGHNA and CDR2 YNFKEQ. The CDR3 consists of 11 residues. The CDR3 nucleotides read TGTGCCAGCGGGCAGAACACTGAAGCTTTCTTT. Translating gives CASGQNTEAFF.

This clone was seen at least ten times. The chain has TRBV9 and TRBJ2-1; D perhaps matches TRBD1 (5 bases). Germline V lookup: CDR1 SGDLS, CDR2 YYNGEE. Trimming left V 4 bases short and J 10 bases short, with 9 bases between. There are 11 residues in the CDR3. The CDR3 DNA follows: TGTGCCAGCAGCTCACGACAGGAGCAGTTCTTC. Its protein is CASSSRQEQFF.

V gene TRBV27 combines with J gene TRBJ1-1; D is ambiguous. The CDR3 extends over 13 amino acids. Germline V gene lookup returns CDR1 MNHEY and CDR2 SMNVEV (reference sequence). Trimming removed 3 bases at V and 3 bases at J, with 8 bases between. The CDR3 coding sequence is TGTGCCAGCAGTTTCCGTAGGGACACTGAAGCTTTCTTT. Encoded protein: CASSFRRDTEAFF.

The chain employs TRBV4-1 and TRBJ1-5; D perhaps matches TRBD1 (6 bases). Germline CDR1 is MGHRA and CDR2 is YSYEKL. The V and J ends lost 1 base and 6 bases respectively, with 13 bases between them. The CDR3 length is 15 residues. CDR3 in DNA: TGCGCCAGCAGCCAAGCCGCTTCAGGGGCTCAGCCCCAGCATTTT. Translation: CASSQAASGAQPQHF.

V gene TRBV4-1 combines with J gene TRBJ2-1, with 10 bases that match TRBD2. The CDR3 totals 16 residues. Per the germline V gene, CDR1 is MGHRA and CDR2 is YSYEKL. V gave up 0 bases and J gave up 7 bases; unmatched junction bases: 6. This CDR3 is CASSQEWLAGANEQFF. The CDR3 DNA reads as TGCGCCAGCAGCCAAGAATGGCTAGCGGGGGCTAATGAGCAGTTCTTC.

This chain links TRBV11-2 with TRBJ1-2; no clear D. Germline V gene sequence: CDR1 SGHAT, CDR2 FQNNGV. The CDR3 is 13 amino acids. V lost 0 bases, J lost 10 bases, and 12 bases lay in between. CDR3: CASSLDRRADYTF. Written as DNA, the CDR3 is TGTGCCAGCAGCTTAGATCGGCGGGCGGACTACACCTTC.